This TCR beta chain derives from a study of tumor T cells in aggressive B-cell lymphoma. Profiled with immunoSEQ multiplex PCR; TCRdb holds only in-frame clones, not every one. The table records over 3,000 clones, around 84% of them present only once. V shed 6 bases and J 6 bases; nucleotides not matched to a gene: 8. Germline CDR1 reads LNHNV; CDR2 reads YYDKDF (reference sequence). This CDR3 has 14 amino acids. This clonotype was obtained from an adult with diffuse large B cell lymphoma. Sequencing input: tumor tissue. The gene calls are TRBV15 and TRBJ2-7; the match to TRBD1 covers 10 bases. The DNA for the CDR3 is TGTGCCACCAGTTGGGACAGGGGCCTCTCCGAGCAGTACTTC. It encodes CATSWDRGLSEQYF. Together with reference TRBV15 and TRBJ2-7, the CDR3 gives the full variable domain: DAMVIQNPRYQVTQFGKPVTLSCSQTLNHNVMYWYQQKSSQAPKLLFHYYDKDFNNEADTPDNFQSRRPNTSFCFLDIRSPGLGDTAMYLCATSWDRGLSEQYFGPGTRLTVT.